These 30 T cell receptor beta chains share one sample of origin, sequenced in a study of cytomegalovirus exposure and HLA in healthy donors. PCR involved 60 Vbeta and 13 Jbeta primers. Generated by immunoSEQ multiplex PCR, the TCRdb table keeps only in-frame clones and is missing some. This table holds about 160,000 clones, about 75% found once. The sequencing input was PBMCs. The receptors derive from a female donor in good health and CMV-seronegative.

The CDR3 sequence: CASSPGVGYEQYF. CDR3 DNA: TGTGCCAGCTCCCCAGGGGTAGGCTACGAGCAGTACTTC. V gene TRBV5-6 combines with J gene TRBJ2-7; D is possibly TRBD1 (6 bases). CDR1 and CDR2 (germline): SGHDT, YYEEEE. The V end was cut by 7 bases, the J end by 3 bases, with 14 bases between. There are 13 residues in the CDR3.

The V gene is TRBV2, the J gene TRBJ2-1; perhaps TRBD2 as D (5 bases). Trimming left V 8 bases short and J 7 bases short, with 6 bases between. CDR1 and CDR2 (germline): SNHLY, FYNNEI. This CDR3 has 10 amino acids. DNA for the CDR3: TGTGCCAGCCGGGGTAATGAGCAGTTCTTC. Protein sequence: CASRGNEQFF.

CDR3 amino acids: CASSHTSTDTQYF. CDR3 nucleotide sequence: TGCGCCAGCAGCCATACTAGCACAGATACGCAGTATTTT. The chain links TRBV5-1 to TRBJ2-3, with D uncertain. Germline values: CDR1 SGHRS, CDR2 YFSETQ. Trimming removed 4 bases from V and 0 bases from J, with 6 bases in between. CDR3 length equals 13 residues.

V and J are TRBV19 and TRBJ1-1; weak D call: TRBD1 (5 bases). V was cut by 2 bases and J by 4 bases, with 14 bases left in between. Germline V lookup: CDR1 LNHDA, CDR2 SQIVND (reference sequence). The CDR3 extends over 15 amino acids. The CDR3 region is CASSIQGRGGTEAFF. The CDR3 DNA reads as TGTGCCAGTAGTATACAAGGGAGGGGAGGCACTGAAGCTTTCTTT.

This rearrangement joins TRBV19 to TRBJ2-7; TRBD1 agrees at 10 bases. J gave up 0 bases and V 8 bases, and 1 base lay outside the gene matches. The CDR3 loop spans 13 amino acids. The V gene's germline CDR1 is LNHDA and CDR2 SQIVND (reference sequence). CDR3 sequence (DNA): TGTGCCAGTGGGACAGGGGTCTCCTACGAGCAGTACTTC. Translating it yields CASGTGVSYEQYF.

The chain employs TRBV15 and TRBJ2-7; no clear D gene. The length of the CDR3 is 13 residues. V was shortened by 0 bases and J by 4 bases, with 7 bases between the two germline ends. Germline CDR1 LNHNV, CDR2 YYDKDF (reference sequence). The CDR3 region has the DNA TGTGCCACCAGCAGAGATTCGGAGTACGAGCAGTACTTC. As protein: CATSRDSEYEQYF.

The chain recombines TRBV15 with TRBJ2-5, with 10 nucleotides matching TRBD1. The germline CDR1 and CDR2 sequences are LNHNV and YYDKDF (reference sequence). CDR3 length: 15 residues. Trimming cost V 4 bases and J 4 bases; bases outside gene matches: 6. The CDR3 loop reads CATSIGQGVRETQYF. The DNA for the CDR3 is TGTGCCACCAGCATAGGACAGGGGGTTAGAGAGACCCAGTACTTC.

The CDR3 coding sequence is TGTGCCAGCAGCTCCCCCCCCGGGAGCACCGGGGAGCTGTTTTTT. Translation gives CASSSPPGSTGELFF. V and J are TRBV7-2 and TRBJ2-2; maybe TRBD2 (6 bases). The CDR3 runs to 15 residues. Germline loops: CDR1 SGHTA, CDR2 FQGNSA. V shed 4 bases and J shed 4 bases, with 13 bases lying between them.

The genes are TRBV2 and TRBJ2-1, with D uncertain. This CDR3 is 11 amino acids long. Germline lookup yields CDR1 SNHLY and CDR2 FYNNEI. The V end was cut by 4 bases, the J end by 9 bases, with 7 bases between. CDR3 DNA sequence: TGTGCCAGCAGTGTTCGGTTTGAGCAGTTCTTC. Translated: CASSVRFEQFF.

The gene calls are TRBV7-9 and TRBJ1-2; maybe TRBD1 (5 bases). Germline V gene sequence: CDR1 SEHNR, CDR2 FQNEAQ (reference sequence). The CDR3 is 15 residues long. V was cut by 1 base and J by 8 bases, with 17 bases left in between. CDR3 sequence: CASSLGLGPTQGYTF. CDR3 in DNA: TGTGCCAGCAGCTTAGGTCTGGGGCCAACGCAGGGCTACACCTTC.

There are a few counts of this clone. The gene calls are TRBV2 and TRBJ2-3; 8 bases align to TRBD2. The V segment lost 6 bases and the J segment 3 bases; nucleotides outside the gene matches: 8. This CDR3 comprises 15 residues. Per the germline V gene, CDR1 is SNHLY and CDR2 is FYNNEI. CDR3 sequence: CASRVGGALTDTQYF. CDR3 in DNA: TGTGCCAGCAGAGTCGGGGGGGCCTTAACAGATACGCAGTATTTT.

The chain links TRBV13 to TRBJ1-1; D perhaps matches TRBD1 (5 bases). The CDR3 loop spans 16 amino acids. CDR1 PRHDT and CDR2 FYEKMQ come from the germline V gene (reference sequence). The V end was cut by 2 bases, the J end by 3 bases, with 16 bases between. Written as DNA, the CDR3 is TGTGCCAGCAGCTTAAATTCGGCAGGGAAGGACACTGAAGCTTTCTTT. Translation gives CASSLNSAGKDTEAFF.

The chain couples TRBV5-6 to TRBJ2-5, with D unclear. Trimming stripped 3 bases from V and 4 bases from J, with 4 bases between. Germline assignment: CDR1 SGHDT and CDR2 YYEEEE. The CDR3 contains 11 residues. The CDR3 reads CASSSLETQYF. CDR3 nucleotides: TGTGCCAGCAGCTCATTAGAGACCCAGTACTTC.

J is TRBJ2-7 and V is TRBV5-6; tentative D call: TRBD2 (6 bases). Germline V gives CDR1 SGHDT, CDR2 YYEEEE. The CDR3 is 14 residues long. V lost 3 bases to trimming and J lost 1 base, with 11 bases between them. CDR3 amino acids: CASSYGTPSYEQYF. For the CDR3, the DNA is TGTGCCAGCAGCTACGGGACTCCTTCCTACGAGCAGTACTTC.

The chain links TRBV7-9 to TRBJ2-1; 9 bases agree with TRBD2. This CDR3 region has 16 residues. After removal of 5 bases from V and 3 bases from J, the junction contained 8 bases not matched to a gene. The V gene's germline CDR1 is SEHNR and CDR2 FQNEAQ (reference sequence). The CDR3 spells CASSPSSGGRYNEQFF. The CDR3 DNA reads as TGTGCCAGCAGCCCTAGTAGCGGGGGCCGCTACAATGAGCAGTTCTTC. Full variable domain (missing parts from reference TRBV7-9 and TRBJ2-1): DTGVSQNPRHKITKRGQNVTFRCDPISEHNRLYWYRQTLGQGPEFLTYFQNEAQLEKSRLLSDRFSAERPKGSFSTLEIQRTEQGDSAMYLCASSPSSGGRYNEQFFGPGTRLTVL.

Remarks on this clone: Other DNA sequences in this specimen translate into the identical CDR3. The V and J genes are TRBV5-1 and TRBJ1-1; D is unresolved. The germline gives CDR1 SGHRS, CDR2 YFSETQ. The CDR3 is 13 residues long. Trimming pared 0 bases from V and 4 bases from J, leaving 7 bases between. The CDR3 spells CASSLAGITEAFF. CDR3 nucleotide sequence: TGCGCCAGCAGCTTGGCCGGGATCACTGAAGCTTTCTTT.

This chain connects TRBV27 to TRBJ2-6; 8 nucleotides match TRBD1. The germline V gene has CDR1 MNHEY and CDR2 SMNVEV (reference sequence). This CDR3 is built from 17 residues. Trimming cost V 5 bases and J 0 bases; bases outside gene matches: 6. The CDR3 coding sequence is TGTGCCAGCAGTCACCGGACAGGGCCCTCTGGGGCCAACGTCCTGACTTTC. Its protein is CASSHRTGPSGANVLTF.

The rearrangement joins TRBV28 to TRBJ2-7; no clear D gene. V lost 2 bases and J lost 0, with 14 bases in between. This CDR3 region has 16 residues. Germline V gene sequence: CDR1 MDHEN, CDR2 SYDVKM. The CDR3 bases are TGTGCCAGCAGTTTAGTCTTGGGCGCCCCCTCCTACGAGCAGTACTTC. Amino acids: CASSLVLGAPSYEQYF.

The J gene is TRBJ2-7, the V gene TRBV5-1; 12 bases agree with TRBD2. With 0 bases clipped from V and 7 bases from J, the junction kept 2 bases outside the gene matches. The germline CDR1 and CDR2 sequences are SGHRS and YFSETQ. CDR3 length equals 14 residues. As DNA, the CDR3 is TGCGCCAGCAGCTTGGGAGGACTAGCGGGGGAGCAGTACTTC. This sequence encodes CASSLGGLAGEQYF.

The rearrangement joins TRBV30 to TRBJ2-5; TRBD2 agrees at 7 bases. The junction had 3 bases not matched to a gene; V was cut back by 3 bases and J by 5 bases. The CDR3 totals 12 residues. CDR1 and CDR2 (germline): GTSNPN, SVGIG (reference sequence). This CDR3 is CAWSGGTETQYF. The CDR3 DNA reads TGTGCCTGGAGCGGGGGGACGGAGACCCAGTACTTC.

The V gene is TRBV11-2, the J gene TRBJ1-1; maybe TRBD1 (5 bases). The CDR3 spans 13 residues. Deletions cut 4 bases from V and 3 bases from J, with 9 bases between. CDR1 is SGHAT, CDR2 FQNNGV, per germline. This chain's CDR3 is CASSSGLHTEAFF. CDR3 nucleotides: TGTGCCAGCAGCTCGGGACTCCACACTGAAGCTTTCTTT.

The chain employs TRBV2 and TRBJ2-1, with TRBD1 matching over 7 bases. J was trimmed by 6 bases and V by 5 bases; bases with no gene match: 13. CDR1 and CDR2 from the germline V gene are SNHLY and FYNNEI. This CDR3 contains 16 residues. CDR3 region: CASSSGQPYLANEQFF. CDR3 DNA: TGTGCCAGCAGTTCGGGACAGCCATATTTGGCCAATGAGCAGTTCTTC.

The gene calls are TRBV6-1 and TRBJ1-1; D call uncertain. Germline values: CDR1 MNHNS, CDR2 SASEGT. CDR3 length: 14 amino acids. Trimming left V 1 base short and J 3 bases short, with 9 bases between. The CDR3 here is CASSEGGEDTEAFF. The CDR3 DNA reads as TGTGCCAGCAGTGAAGGCGGAGAGGACACTGAAGCTTTCTTT.

V is TRBV5-6 and J is TRBJ2-1; TRBD2 might be the D (5 bases). The V end lost 2 bases, the J end lost 9 bases, and 6 bases lay between the germline ends. In germline, CDR1 is SGHDT, CDR2 YYEEEE. CDR3 length: 11 amino acids. The CDR3 sequence is CASSLGGEQFF. In DNA form, the CDR3 reads TGTGCCAGCAGCTTAGGAGGTGAGCAGTTCTTC.

The chain links TRBV9 to TRBJ1-1, with a possible D match to TRBD1 (5 bases). The CDR3 contains 15 residues. CDR1 is SGDLS and CDR2 is YYNGEE in the germline V gene. Trimming removed 4 bases from V and 1 base from J, with 14 bases in between. The DNA of the CDR3 is TGTGCCAGCAGCCCCGCGGGGGTGGCGAACACTGAAGCTTTCTTT. Residues: CASSPAGVANTEAFF.

The genes are TRBV2 and TRBJ1-1; 9 bases are a match to TRBD1. J was trimmed by 7 bases and V by 8 bases; bases with no gene match: 17. Germline V gene lookup returns CDR1 SNHLY and CDR2 FYNNEI. This CDR3 spans 16 amino acids. This CDR3 is CASGLGQGFMSSEAFF. In DNA, the CDR3 is TGTGCCAGCGGCCTGGGACAGGGATTCATGAGCAGTGAAGCTTTCTTT. Based on the CDR3 plus reference TRBV2 and TRBJ1-1, the full variable domain is EPEVTQTPSHQVTQMGQEVILRCVPISNHLYFYWYRQILGQKVEFLVSFYNNEISEKSEIFDDQFSVERPDGSNFTLKIRSTKLEDSAMYFCASGLGQGFMSSEAFFGQGTRLTVV.

The CDR3 here is CASSSDRGSQPQHF. The CDR3 region has the DNA TGTGCCAGCAGTTCGGACAGGGGGAGTCAGCCCCAGCATTTT. The chain carries TRBV7-9 and TRBJ1-5; 10 bases are shared with TRBD1. The CDR3 is 14 residues long. J gave up 6 bases and V 6 bases, and 5 bases lay outside the gene matches. CDR1 SEHNR and CDR2 FQNEAQ come from the germline V gene (reference sequence). Full variable domain (missing parts from reference TRBV7-9 and TRBJ1-5): DTGVSQNPRHKITKRGQNVTFRCDPISEHNRLYWYRQTLGQGPEFLTYFQNEAQLEKSRLLSDRFSAERPKGSFSTLEIQRTEQGDSAMYLCASSSDRGSQPQHFGDGTRLSIL.

This clone was detected a few times. The chain recombines TRBV2 with TRBJ1-2, with D possibly TRBD1 on 5 matching bases. Trimming took off 2 bases at V and 7 bases at J, with 11 bases between the two ends. The germline gives CDR1 SNHLY, CDR2 FYNNEI. This CDR3 is 13 amino acids long. The chain's CDR3 is CASSEQGRGGYTF. The CDR3 nucleotides read TGTGCCAGCAGTGAACAAGGGAGGGGTGGCTACACCTTC. Looking up the rest from reference TRBV2 and TRBJ1-2 gives the full variable domain: EPEVTQTPSHQVTQMGQEVILRCVPISNHLYFYWYRQILGQKVEFLVSFYNNEISEKSEIFDDQFSVERPDGSNFTLKIRSTKLEDSAMYFCASSEQGRGGYTFGSGTRLTVV.

This sequence joins TRBV9 and TRBJ1-2; a weak D match, TRBD1 (5 bases). Per the germline V gene, CDR1 is SGDLS and CDR2 is YYNGEE. This CDR3 is 13 amino acids long. V dropped 8 bases and J dropped 1 base, with 12 bases sitting between them. CDR3 DNA: TGTGCCAGTGCGGGACGGATTAACTATGGCTACACCTTC. Translation: CASAGRINYGYTF.

The genes are TRBV12-5 and TRBJ1-2, with 7 bases lining up with TRBD1. V was pared by 3 bases and J by 3 bases, with 10 bases of the junction left unmatched. The CDR3 contains 16 residues. Germline V CDR1 and CDR2: LGHNT, FRNRAP. Here the CDR3 DNA reads TGTGCTAGTGGTTTCCGGGCAGGGGGTCTTGACTATGGCTACACCTTC. It is translated as CASGFRAGGLDYGYTF.